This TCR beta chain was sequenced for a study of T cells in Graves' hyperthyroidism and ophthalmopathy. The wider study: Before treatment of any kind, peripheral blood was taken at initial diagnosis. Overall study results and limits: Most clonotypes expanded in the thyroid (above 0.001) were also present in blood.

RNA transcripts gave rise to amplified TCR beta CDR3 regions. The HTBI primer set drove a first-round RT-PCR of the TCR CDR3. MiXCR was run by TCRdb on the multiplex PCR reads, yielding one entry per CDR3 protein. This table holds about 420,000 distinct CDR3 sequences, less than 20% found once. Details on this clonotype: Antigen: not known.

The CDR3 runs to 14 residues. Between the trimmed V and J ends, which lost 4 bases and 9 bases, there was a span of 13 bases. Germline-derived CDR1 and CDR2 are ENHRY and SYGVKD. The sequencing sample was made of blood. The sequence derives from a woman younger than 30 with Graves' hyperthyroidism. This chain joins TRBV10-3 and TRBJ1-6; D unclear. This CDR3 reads CAISAQANGSPLHF. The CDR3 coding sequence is TGTGCCATCAGTGCTCAGGCTAATGGTTCACCCCTCCACTTT.